This TCR beta chain originates from a study of a mutant IDH1 vaccine in newly diagnosed glioma. Study-level information: Treated patients, roughly 62% male and roughly 40% female, averaged about 40 years of age. Study findings and constraints: Pseudoprogression seemed unrelated to changes in top peripheral T cell clonotypes. The study observed vaccine-induced immune responses in approximately 93% of patients.

Regarding this clone: What it recognizes is unknown.

The CDR3 runs to 16 residues. Germline assignment: CDR1 MDHEN and CDR2 SYDVKM. V shed 5 bases and J shed 5 bases, with 18 bases lying between them. Repertoires were generated with immunoSEQ multiplex PCR, while TCRdb's copy carries only in-frame clones and drops some. The sample lists some 87,000 clones, about 80% occurring once. The time point denotes: baseline, week 1 (first vaccination visit). Regarding treatment: pre-vaccination baseline after standard-of-care therapy. J is TRBJ1-4 and V is TRBV28; D is unclear. This specimen was PBMCs, taken from a glioma patient treated with radiotherapy, temozolomide or both. This receptor was taken from a man aged 35 to 55 with glioma. The CDR3 nucleotides read TGTGCCAGCAGTCACCCCCGACTGGGGAGGAATGAAAAACTGTTTTTT. Protein sequence: CASSHPRLGRNEKLFF.